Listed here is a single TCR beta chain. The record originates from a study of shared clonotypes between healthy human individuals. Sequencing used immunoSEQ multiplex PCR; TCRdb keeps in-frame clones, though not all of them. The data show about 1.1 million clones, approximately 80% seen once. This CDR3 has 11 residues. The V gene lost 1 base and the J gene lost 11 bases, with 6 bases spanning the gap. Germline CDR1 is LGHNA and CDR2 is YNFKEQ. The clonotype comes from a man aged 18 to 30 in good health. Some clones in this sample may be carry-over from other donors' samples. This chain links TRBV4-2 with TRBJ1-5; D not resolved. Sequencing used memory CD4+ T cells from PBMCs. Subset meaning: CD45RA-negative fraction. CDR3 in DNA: TGTGCCAGCAGCCAAGGGCTGGCCCAGCATTTT. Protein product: CASSQGLAQHF.